The rows below give T cell receptor beta chains drawn from one sample of a study of T cells after posttransplantation cyclophosphamide. Profiling relied on immunoSEQ multiplex PCR, and the TCRdb table lists in-frame clones only, not all of them. The data hold around 16,000 clones, with 84% observed a single time. The sample consisted of PBMCs, taken roughly 350 days after allogeneic stem cell transplant with calcineurin inhibitor and methotrexate. Source of these receptors: a male patient in his late teens or twenties who received an allogeneic stem cell transplant from a related donor, was CMV-positive, and had no GVHD. Part of the T cells may come from the graft donor. Both conserved end residues are part of each CDR3. The order of the fields is D gene, clone size, V gene, J gene, CDR3 DNA, CDR3 protein. D genes are given only for firm matches. Clone size is not always given. Where it is, it says once, few, many or a class for expanded clones.

D: .; size: once; V: TRBV29-1; J: TRBJ1-1; DNA: TGCAGCGTTGAAGAGGTTCTGGTTGAGGGTACTGAAGCTTTCTTT; CDR3: CSVEEVLVEGTEAFF
D: .; size: .; V: TRBV9; J: TRBJ2-3; DNA: TGTGCCAGCAGCGCCACAGGGTCAGATACGCAGTATTTT; CDR3: CASSATGSDTQYF
D: .; size: .; V: TRBV7-2; J: TRBJ1-2; DNA: TGTGCCAGCAGCCCCGGGACTGAGAATGGCTACACCTTC; CDR3: CASSPGTENGYTF
D: .; size: few; V: TRBV4-3; J: TRBJ1-1; DNA: TGCGCCAGCAGCCAAGATTCCATAGGAACTAGCACTGAAGCTTTCTTT; CDR3: CASSQDSIGTSTEAFF
D: .; size: .; V: TRBV28; J: TRBJ2-6; DNA: TGTGCCAGCAGTTCGGGACAAATCTCTGGGGCCAACGTCCTGACTTTC; CDR3: CASSSGQISGANVLTF
D: TRBD1; size: .; V: TRBV10-3; J: TRBJ1-2; DNA: TGTGCCATCAGGGGGACAGGGAATGTCTATGGCTACACCTTC; CDR3: CAIRGTGNVYGYTF
D: .; size: .; V: TRBV10-3; J: TRBJ2-1; DNA: TGTGCCATCAGTGAGGTTACTAGAATAACCCGCTCCTACAATGAGCAGTTCTTC; CDR3: CAISEVTRITRSYNEQFF
D: TRBD2; size: .; V: TRBV19; J: TRBJ2-1; DNA: TGTGCCAGTAGTATGGTGACTAGCGGGAGTTCCTACAGTGAGCAGTTCTTC; CDR3: CASSMVTSGSSYSEQFF
D: .; size: .; V: TRBV30; J: TRBJ1-4; DNA: TGTGCCTGGCAATCTGGGCCCAATGAAAAACTGTTTTTT; CDR3: CAWQSGPNEKLFF
D: TRBD2; size: .; V: TRBV2; J: TRBJ2-4; DNA: TGTGCCAGCGCCCGGTCTAGCGGGCAACTTTTAGCCAAAAACATTCAGTGCTTC; CDR3: CASARSSGQLLAKNIQCF
D: .; size: .; V: TRBV7-2; J: TRBJ2-1; DNA: TGTGCCAGCAGCCCCGCTGGGGCAGCCGGAACCTACAATGAGCAGTTCTTC; CDR3: CASSPAGAAGTYNEQFF
D: .; size: once; V: TRBV5-1; J: TRBJ1-1; DNA: TGCGCCAGCAGCCCCGTGGAGGGCCGCACTGAAGCTTTCTTT; CDR3: CASSPVEGRTEAFF
D: .; size: .; V: TRBV4-3; J: TRBJ2-1; DNA: TGCGCCAGCAGCCAAGCCACCGGGAGTGAGCAGTTCTTC; CDR3: CASSQATGSEQFF
D: TRBD2; size: .; V: TRBV9; J: TRBJ2-1; DNA: TGTGCCAGCAGCGAGACTAGCGGGGTGGGCGATGAGCAGTTCTTC; CDR3: CASSETSGVGDEQFF
D: .; size: .; V: TRBV7-3; J: TRBJ2-2; DNA: TGTGCCAGCAGCTATTTACGGGGCCCGGGGGAGAACACCGGGGAGCTGTTTTTT; CDR3: CASSYLRGPGENTGELFF
D: TRBD1; size: .; V: TRBV14; J: TRBJ2-5; DNA: TGTGCCAGCAGCCCGAGGGGGCTCGGAGAGACCCAGTACTTC; CDR3: CASSPRGLGETQYF
D: TRBD2; size: .; V: TRBV5-1; J: TRBJ2-3; DNA: TGCGCCAGCAGCTCTAGCGGGAGTACTAGAGATACGCAGTATTTT; CDR3: CASSSSGSTRDTQYF
D: TRBD2; size: .; V: TRBV6-5; J: TRBJ2-7; DNA: TGTGCCAGCAGTTACTCCCGACTAGCGGGAGCCTACGAGCAGTACTTC; CDR3: CASSYSRLAGAYEQYF
D: .; size: few; V: TRBV28; J: TRBJ1-3; DNA: TGTGCCAGCAGATCAGGTGGAAACACCATATATTTT; CDR3: CASRSGGNTIYF
D: TRBD1; size: .; V: TRBV30; J: TRBJ1-2; DNA: TGTGCCTGGAGTGTGGGGTTATCCGGGACAGTTTTCTACTATGGCTACACCTTC; CDR3: CAWSVGLSGTVFYYGYTF
D: .; size: .; V: TRBV4-1; J: TRBJ1-1; DNA: TGCGCCAGCAGCCCAACAGATTACACTGAAGCTTTCTTT; CDR3: CASSPTDYTEAFF
D: .; size: .; V: TRBV18; J: TRBJ1-4; DNA: TGTGCCAGCTCACCACCCGGTAATTCGTTGGGAGGTGAAAAACTGTTTTTT; CDR3: CASSPPGNSLGGEKLFF
D: .; size: .; V: TRBV6-1; J: TRBJ2-7; DNA: TGTGCCAGCAGCCGGGACATTCGTTCCTACGAGCAGTACTTC; CDR3: CASSRDIRSYEQYF
D: TRBD1; size: few; V: TRBV4-2; J: TRBJ1-4; DNA: TGTGCCAGCAGCCAACCCATGACAGGGGCGGAGGAAAAACTGTTTTTT; CDR3: CASSQPMTGAEEKLFF
D: .; size: .; V: TRBV4-1; J: TRBJ2-2; DNA: TGCGCCAGCAGCCACCATGGGGGCGGGAGATCCGGGGAGCTGTTTTTT; CDR3: CASSHHGGGRSGELFF
D: .; size: .; V: TRBV29-1; J: TRBJ1-6; DNA: TGCAGCGTTGCGGTATCGGGAGGTGATAATTCACCCCTCCACTTT; CDR3: CSVAVSGGDNSPLHF
D: .; size: .; V: TRBV7-2; J: TRBJ1-5; DNA: TGTGCCAGCAGCTTAGTGTTCAGGGGTGGGGGCAATCAGCCCCAGCATTTT; CDR3: CASSLVFRGGGNQPQHF
D: TRBD2; size: .; V: TRBV7-6; J: TRBJ2-1; DNA: TGTGCCAGCAGCCCGGGACTAGCGGTCAGAAGTGAGCAGTTCTTC; CDR3: CASSPGLAVRSEQFF
D: .; size: .; V: TRBV13; J: TRBJ2-7; DNA: TGTGCCAGCAGCGAACAGGGTTACGAGCAGTACTTC; CDR3: CASSEQGYEQYF
D: .; size: .; V: TRBV7-9; J: TRBJ2-1; DNA: TGTGCCAGCAGCCGGAACTATTACGAGCAGTTCTTC; CDR3: CASSRNYYEQFF
D: TRBD2; size: .; V: TRBV5-1; J: TRBJ2-5; DNA: TGCGCCAGCAGCATCACCCGGGGTAGCGGGAGAGTGGAGACCCAGTACTTC; CDR3: CASSITRGSGRVETQYF
D: .; size: .; V: TRBV9; J: TRBJ2-1; DNA: TGTGCCAGCAGCGGGTCCCCAGCGGGTGAGCAGTTCTTC; CDR3: CASSGSPAGEQFF
D: .; size: .; V: TRBV27; J: TRBJ2-3; DNA: TGTGCCAGCAGTCCTGGCAGGGGAGGGACCACAGATACGCAGTATTTT; CDR3: CASSPGRGGTTDTQYF
D: .; size: .; V: TRBV20-1; J: TRBJ1-1; DNA: TGCAGTGCTATAGGGGACACTGAAGCTTTCTTT; CDR3: CSAIGDTEAFF
D: .; size: .; V: TRBV28; J: TRBJ1-5; DNA: TGTGCCAGCCAAACGGGGTTACGGCAGCCCCAGCATTTT; CDR3: CASQTGLRQPQHF
D: TRBD1; size: .; V: TRBV28; J: TRBJ2-1; DNA: TGTGCCAGCAGACGTATCCAGGACAGGGTCTTAAAGGGTGAGCAGTTCTTC; CDR3: CASRRIQDRVLKGEQFF
D: .; size: .; V: TRBV2; J: TRBJ2-5; DNA: TGTGCCAGCACCCAAGCCCCGAGGCGGGAGACCCAGTACTTC; CDR3: CASTQAPRRETQYF
D: .; size: .; V: TRBV6-1; J: TRBJ2-7; DNA: TGTGCCAGCAGTGATACAGGATTGGGAGAGCAGTACTTC; CDR3: CASSDTGLGEQYF
D: .; size: few; V: TRBV19; J: TRBJ1-1; DNA: TGTGCCAGTAGTGGGAGGGGGAGGAGTATTGAAGCTTTCTTT; CDR3: CASSGRGRSIEAFF
D: TRBD1; size: .; V: TRBV4-1; J: TRBJ2-7; DNA: TGCGCCAGCAGCCAAGAGTCAAGGGGACAGCCGTTTCCTCCCTACGAGCAGTACTTC; CDR3: CASSQESRGQPFPPYEQYF